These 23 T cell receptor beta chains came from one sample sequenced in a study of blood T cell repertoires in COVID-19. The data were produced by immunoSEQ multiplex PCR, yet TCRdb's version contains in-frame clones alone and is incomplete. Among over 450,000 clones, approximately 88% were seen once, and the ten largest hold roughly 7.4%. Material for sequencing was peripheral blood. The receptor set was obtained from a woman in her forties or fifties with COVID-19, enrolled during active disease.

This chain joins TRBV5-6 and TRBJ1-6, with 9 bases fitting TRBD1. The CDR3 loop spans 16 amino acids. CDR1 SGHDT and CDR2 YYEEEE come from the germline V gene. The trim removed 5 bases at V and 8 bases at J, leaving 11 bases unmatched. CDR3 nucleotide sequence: TGTGCCAGCAGTCGGAATCCGGACAGGGGTTATTCACCCCTCCACTTT. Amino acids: CASSRNPDRGYSPLHF.

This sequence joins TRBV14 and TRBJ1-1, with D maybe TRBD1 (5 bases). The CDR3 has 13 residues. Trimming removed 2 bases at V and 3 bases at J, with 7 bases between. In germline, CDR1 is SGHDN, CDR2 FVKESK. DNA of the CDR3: TGTGCCAGCAGCCAAAGGGACTACACTGAAGCTTTCTTT. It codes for CASSQRDYTEAFF.

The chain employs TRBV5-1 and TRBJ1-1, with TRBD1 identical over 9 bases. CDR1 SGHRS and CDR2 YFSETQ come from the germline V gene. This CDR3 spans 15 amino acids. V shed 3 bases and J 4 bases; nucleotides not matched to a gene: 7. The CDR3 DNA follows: TGCGCCAGCAGCTCAGGAACGACAGGGGGCACTGAAGCTTTCTTT. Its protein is CASSSGTTGGTEAFF.

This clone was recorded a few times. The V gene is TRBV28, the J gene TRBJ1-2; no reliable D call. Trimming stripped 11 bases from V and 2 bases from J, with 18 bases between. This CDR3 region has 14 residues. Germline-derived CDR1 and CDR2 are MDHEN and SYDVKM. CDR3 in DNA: TGTGCCTGCTTGGAACGGGATAGAAACTATGGCTACACCTTC. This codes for CACLERDRNYGYTF.

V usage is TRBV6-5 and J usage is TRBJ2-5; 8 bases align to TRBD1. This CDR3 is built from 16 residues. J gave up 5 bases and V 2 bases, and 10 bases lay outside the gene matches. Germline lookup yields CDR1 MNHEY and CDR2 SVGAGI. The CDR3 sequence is CASSYIGQGNFETQYF. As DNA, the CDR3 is TGTGCCAGCAGTTACATAGGACAGGGCAATTTTGAGACCCAGTACTTC.

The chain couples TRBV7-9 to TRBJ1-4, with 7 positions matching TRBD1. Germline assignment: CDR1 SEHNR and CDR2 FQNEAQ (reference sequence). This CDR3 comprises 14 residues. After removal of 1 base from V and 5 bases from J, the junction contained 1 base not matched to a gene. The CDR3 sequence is CASSLEQGNEKLFF. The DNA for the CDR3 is TGTGCCAGCAGCTTAGAACAGGGGAATGAAAAACTGTTTTTT.

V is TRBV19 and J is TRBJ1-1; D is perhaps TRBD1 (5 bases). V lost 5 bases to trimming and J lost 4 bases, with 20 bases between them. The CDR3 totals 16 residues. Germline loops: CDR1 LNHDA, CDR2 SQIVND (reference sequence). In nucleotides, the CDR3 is TGTGCCAGTAGTCCCCCCGACAAGGGGCATGTCACTGAAGCTTTCTTT. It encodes CASSPPDKGHVTEAFF.

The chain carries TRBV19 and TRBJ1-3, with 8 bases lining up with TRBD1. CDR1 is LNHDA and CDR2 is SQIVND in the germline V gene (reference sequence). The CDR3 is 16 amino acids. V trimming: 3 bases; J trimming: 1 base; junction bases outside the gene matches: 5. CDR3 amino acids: CASSIPGGTSGNTIYF. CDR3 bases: TGTGCCAGTAGTATTCCAGGGGGCACGTCTGGAAACACCATATATTTT.

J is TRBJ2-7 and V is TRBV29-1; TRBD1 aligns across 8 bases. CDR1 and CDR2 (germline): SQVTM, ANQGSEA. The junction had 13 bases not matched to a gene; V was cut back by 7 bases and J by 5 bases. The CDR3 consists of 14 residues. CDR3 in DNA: TGCAGCGCCACACGAACAGGGGGTTCTGACGAGCAGTACTTC. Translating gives CSATRTGGSDEQYF.

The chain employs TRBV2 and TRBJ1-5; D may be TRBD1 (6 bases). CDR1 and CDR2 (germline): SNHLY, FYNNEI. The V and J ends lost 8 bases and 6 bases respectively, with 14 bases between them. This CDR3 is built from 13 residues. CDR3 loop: CASSGGAGQPQHF. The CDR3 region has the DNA TGTGCCAGCTCTGGGGGCGCTGGTCAGCCCCAGCATTTT.

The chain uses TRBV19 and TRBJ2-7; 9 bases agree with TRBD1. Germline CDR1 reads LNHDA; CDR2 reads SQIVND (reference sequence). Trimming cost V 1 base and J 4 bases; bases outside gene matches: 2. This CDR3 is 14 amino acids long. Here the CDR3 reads CASSIADRGYEQYF. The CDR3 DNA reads TGTGCCAGTAGTATAGCGGACAGGGGTTACGAGCAGTACTTC.

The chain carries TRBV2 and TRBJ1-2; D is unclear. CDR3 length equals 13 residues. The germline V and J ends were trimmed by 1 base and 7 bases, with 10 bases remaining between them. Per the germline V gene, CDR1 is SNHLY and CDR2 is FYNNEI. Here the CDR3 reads CASSEVLRGGYTF. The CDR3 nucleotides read TGTGCCAGCAGTGAAGTCCTCCGGGGTGGCTACACCTTC.

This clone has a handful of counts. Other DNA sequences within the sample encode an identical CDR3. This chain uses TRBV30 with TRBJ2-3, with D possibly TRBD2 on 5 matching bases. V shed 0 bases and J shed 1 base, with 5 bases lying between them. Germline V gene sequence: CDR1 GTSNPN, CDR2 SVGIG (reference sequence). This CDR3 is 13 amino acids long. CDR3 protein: CAWSVGGTDTQYF. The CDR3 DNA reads TGTGCCTGGAGTGTCGGGGGCACAGATACGCAGTATTTT.

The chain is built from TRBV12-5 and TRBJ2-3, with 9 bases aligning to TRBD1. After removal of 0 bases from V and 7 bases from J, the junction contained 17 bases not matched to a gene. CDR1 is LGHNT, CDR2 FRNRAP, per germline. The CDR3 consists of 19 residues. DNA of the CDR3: TGTGCTAGTGGTTTGGTTCAGAAACAATCCGGGACAGGGACGAATACGCAGTATTTT. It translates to CASGLVQKQSGTGTNTQYF.

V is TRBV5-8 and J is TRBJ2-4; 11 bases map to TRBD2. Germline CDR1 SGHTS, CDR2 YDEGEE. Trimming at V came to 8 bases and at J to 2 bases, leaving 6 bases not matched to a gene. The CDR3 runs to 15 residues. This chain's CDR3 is CASPGTSGPKNIQYF. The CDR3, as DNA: TGTGCCAGTCCCGGGACTAGCGGCCCCAAAAACATTCAGTACTTC.

The CDR3 here is CASSQGPRINEKLFF. In DNA form, the CDR3 reads TGTGCCAGCAGCCAAGGTCCGAGAATTAATGAAAAACTGTTTTTT. The V call is TRBV3-1 (or the pseudogene TRBV3-2), the J call TRBJ1-4, with D unclear. The germline V gene encodes CDR1 LGHDT and CDR2 YNNKEL (reference sequence). CDR3 size: 15 residues. V lost 1 base to trimming and J lost 4 bases, with 10 bases between them.

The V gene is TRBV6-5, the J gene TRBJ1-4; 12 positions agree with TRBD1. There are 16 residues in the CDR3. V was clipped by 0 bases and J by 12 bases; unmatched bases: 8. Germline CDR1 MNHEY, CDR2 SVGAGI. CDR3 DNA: TGTGCCAGCAGTTACTCGAAAGGGACAGGGGGCGATCAACTGTTTTTT. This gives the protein CASSYSKGTGGDQLFF.

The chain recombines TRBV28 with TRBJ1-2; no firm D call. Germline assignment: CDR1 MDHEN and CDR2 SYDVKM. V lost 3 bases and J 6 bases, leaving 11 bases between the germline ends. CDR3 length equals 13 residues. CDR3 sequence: CASSFRGTDGYTF. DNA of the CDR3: TGTGCCAGCAGTTTTCGGGGTACGGATGGCTACACCTTC.

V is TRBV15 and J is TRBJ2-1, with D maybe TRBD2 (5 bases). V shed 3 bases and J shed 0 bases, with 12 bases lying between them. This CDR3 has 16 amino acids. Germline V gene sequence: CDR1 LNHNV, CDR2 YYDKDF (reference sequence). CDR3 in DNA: TGTGCCACCAGCAGGACGGACTTTCCCTCCTACAATGAGCAGTTCTTC. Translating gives CATSRTDFPSYNEQFF.

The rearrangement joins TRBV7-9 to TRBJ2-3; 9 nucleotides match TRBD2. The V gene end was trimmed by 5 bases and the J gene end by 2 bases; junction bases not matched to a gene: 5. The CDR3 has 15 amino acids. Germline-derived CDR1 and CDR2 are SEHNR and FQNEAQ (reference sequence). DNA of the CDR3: TGTGCCAGCAGCCCGCGGGGGGGGGACACAGATACGCAGTATTTT. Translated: CASSPRGGDTDTQYF.

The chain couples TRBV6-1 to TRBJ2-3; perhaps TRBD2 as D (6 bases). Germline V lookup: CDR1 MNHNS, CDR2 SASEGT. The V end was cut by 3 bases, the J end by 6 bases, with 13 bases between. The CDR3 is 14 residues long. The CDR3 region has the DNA TGTGCCAGCAGTGATCCACCGGGGGTGGATACGCAGTATTTT. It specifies CASSDPPGVDTQYF.

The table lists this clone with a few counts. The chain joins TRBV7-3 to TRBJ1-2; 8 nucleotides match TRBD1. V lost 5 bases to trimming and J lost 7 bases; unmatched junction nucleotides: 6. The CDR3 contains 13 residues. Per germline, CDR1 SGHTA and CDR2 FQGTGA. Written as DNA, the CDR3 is TGTGCCAGCAGCCCGGGACAGGCGCGTGGCTACACCTTC. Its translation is CASSPGQARGYTF.

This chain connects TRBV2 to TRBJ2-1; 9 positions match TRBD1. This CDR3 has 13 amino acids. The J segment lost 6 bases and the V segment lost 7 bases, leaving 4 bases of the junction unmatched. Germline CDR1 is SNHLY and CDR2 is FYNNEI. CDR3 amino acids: CASMGQGINEQFF. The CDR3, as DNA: TGTGCCAGCATGGGACAGGGCATCAATGAGCAGTTCTTC.